This T cell receptor (beta chain) was captured by sequencing in a study of human T cells and chemical hapten exposure. About the study: Weekly diphenylcyclopropenone doses were given to patients' scalps across the approximately 24-week study.

Time point given: patch test 3, about 24 weeks after DPC sensitization. Treatment reported: therapeutic diphenylcyclopropenone sensitization with weekly scalp DPC. CDR1 and CDR2 from the germline V gene are SGHTA and FQGTGA. V lost 3 bases and J 0 bases, leaving 6 bases between the germline ends. This CDR3 has 15 amino acids. This clonotype was observed a handful of times. In the library, unique molecular identifiers were attached to individual cDNA molecules. In the original analysis: Sample TCR counts, which ranged from roughly 23,224 to 750,000, had a median of 95,638. Each CDR3 protein gets one entry after TCRdb re-called the RACE reads with MiXCR. The V and J calls shown here were made by TCRdb, not taken from the authors' results. This table holds fewer than 55,000 distinct CDR3 sequences, 9.9% found once.

The sequence was obtained from a woman in her 40s with alopecia areata. Some clones in this sample may be carry-over from other donors' samples. Here the sequenced sample was whole blood, taken in connection with sensitization to the hapten diphenylcyclopropenone (DPC). The chain employs TRBV7-3 and TRBJ2-6; D ambiguous. CDR3 loop: CASSFMASGANVLTF. As DNA, the CDR3 is TGTGCCAGCAGCTTCATGGCCTCTGGGGCCAACGTCCTGACTTTC.